This T cell receptor (beta chain) emerged from a study of T cell responses to AZD1222 COVID-19 vaccine. The junction had 13 bases not matched to a gene; V was cut back by 4 bases and J by 4 bases. The CDR3 extends over 18 amino acids. Germline loops: CDR1 SGHVS, CDR2 FNYEAQ. Study conclusions and caveats: The peak T cell response came first, and repertoires were sampled only after it.

Data came from immunoSEQ multiplex PCR; TCRdb stores just in-frame clones and leaves some out. The sample contains roughly 150,000 clones, roughly 92% of which appear only once. Concerning this clone: No antigen is known for it.

Sample: peripheral blood, taken on day 0 of AZD1222 vaccination. This chain joins TRBV7-6 and TRBJ2-1, with 10 nucleotides matching TRBD2. The sequence was collected from an adult in good health. Here the CDR3 reads CASSSPAVAGGPYNEQFF. CDR3 in DNA: TGTGCCAGCAGCTCCCCGGCGGTAGCGGGAGGCCCGTACAATGAGCAGTTCTTC.